The source of this T cell receptor beta chain is a study of cytomegalovirus exposure and HLA in healthy donors. Study observations and caveats: Among the most significant clusters, several appeared linked to common viral pathogens in a later analysis.

Donors were nominally healthy when sampled, though unrecorded immune exposures were likely. 13 Jbeta primers and 60 Vbeta primers were used for the PCR. TCRdb keeps only in-frame clones here, not all; method: immunoSEQ multiplex PCR. This repertoire shows hundreds of thousands of clones, approximately 84% found once; its top ten account for roughly 0.58%. Germline CDR1 reads SGHNT; CDR2 reads YYREEE (reference sequence). The CDR3 runs to 17 residues. The junction had 15 bases not matched to a gene; V was cut back by 4 bases and J by 8 bases. As concerns this clone: What it binds is not known.

The sequenced sample was PBMCs. V is TRBV5-4 and J is TRBJ1-2; 12 bases line up with TRBD1. The origin of this receptor is a woman aged 40 to 50 in good health and CMV-seronegative. The CDR3, as DNA: TGTGCCAGCAGCCCCGGCTCCACGGGACAGGGGGCTTGGGGCTACACCTTC. It encodes CASSPGSTGQGAWGYTF.